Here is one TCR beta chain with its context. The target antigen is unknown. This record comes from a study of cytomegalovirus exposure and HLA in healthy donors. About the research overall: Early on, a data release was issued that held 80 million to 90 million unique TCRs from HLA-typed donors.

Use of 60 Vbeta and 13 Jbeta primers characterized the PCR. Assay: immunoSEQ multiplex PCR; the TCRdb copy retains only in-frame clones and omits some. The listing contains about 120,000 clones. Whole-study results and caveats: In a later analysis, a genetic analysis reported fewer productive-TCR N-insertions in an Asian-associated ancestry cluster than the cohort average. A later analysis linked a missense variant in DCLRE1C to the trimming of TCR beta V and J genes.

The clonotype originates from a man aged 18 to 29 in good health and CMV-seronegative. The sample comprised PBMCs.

The CDR3 DNA reads TGTGCCAGCAGCTTCGGACTCGGGGATACGCAGTATTTT. It translates to CASSFGLGDTQYF. The V call is TRBV7-2, the J call TRBJ2-3; D perhaps matches TRBD2 (5 bases). The germline gives CDR1 SGHTA, CDR2 FQGNSA. CDR3 length: 13 amino acids. The ends were cut back, 3 bases at V and 6 bases at J, with 10 bases in the middle.